A single sample gave rise to the 3 T cell receptor beta chains below, sequenced in a study of Ad26.COV2.S vaccination and SARS-CoV-2 variants (TCRdb year 2021). The library was obtained by the immunoSEQ multiplex PCR assay. TCRdb mirrors the immuneACCESS table, restricted to in-frame sequences. Some clones are absent from its copies; in checked studies, under half trace to an unresolved V gene, and the reason for the others is unknown. The sample table shows 300,000 to 350,000 clones, and around 89% are seen once. The ten biggest clones cover approximately 5% of the sample. The treatment or condition label, read with the paper, signifies: some 20 received Ad26.COV2.S at low or high dose, single or two shots; about 5 received placebo; per-sample allocation not given. For vaccine and placebo recipients, the sequenced repertoires came from samples collected on day 63 after the first injection. Sequences were derived from peripheral blood, sampled in a trial of Ad26.COV2.S vaccine versus placebo. The source is a person aged 18-60 years who received the Ad26.COV2.S COVID-19 vaccine or a placebo.

This sequence joins TRBV15 and TRBJ1-2; TRBD1 might be the D (5 bases). The length of the CDR3 is 15 residues. V was cut by 0 bases and J by 3 bases, with 11 bases left in between. From germline, CDR1 is LNHNV and CDR2 YYDKDF (reference sequence). The CDR3 DNA follows: TGTGCCACCAGCAGAGAACCCGGGGGTGACTATGGCTACACCTTC. Its protein is CATSREPGGDYGYTF.

CDR3 sequence (DNA): TGTGCCAGCAGCTTACCAGAGTTTATCTATGGCTACACCTTC. It codes for CASSLPEFIYGYTF. This chain uses TRBV7-2 with TRBJ1-2; D not certain. The CDR3 is made up of 14 amino acids. The V gene's germline CDR1 is SGHTA and CDR2 FQGNSA. Trimming removed 2 bases at V and 4 bases at J, with 11 bases between. The entire variable domain, with the rest obtained from reference TRBV7-2 and TRBJ1-2, is as follows: GAGVSQSPSNKVTEKGKDVELRCDPISGHTALYWYRQSLGQGLEFLIYFQGNSAPDKSGLPSDRFSAERTGGSVSTLTIQRTQQEDSAVYLCASSLPEFIYGYTFGSGTRLTVV.

The V and J genes are TRBV14 and TRBJ1-6; 8 positions match TRBD1. This CDR3 has 18 residues. Trimming took 0 bases from V and 7 from J; bases not matched to a gene: 11. The germline CDR1 and CDR2 sequences are SGHDN and FVKESK. The CDR3 protein is CASSQDMSGGYGNSPLHF. The CDR3 nucleotides read TGTGCCAGCAGCCAAGATATGTCAGGGGGCTATGGGAATTCACCCCTCCACTTT.